The sequence of this T cell receptor (beta chain) was determined in a study of early T cells in non-severe SARS-CoV-2 infection (dated by TCRdb to the early 2020s). In the study overall: Bulk RNA from unsorted whole blood was used for TCR sequencing, so alpha and beta chains could not be paired.

Set within a cohort of healthcare workers in London, UK, this nested case-control study involved weekly PCR testing of nasopharyngeal swabs along with blood sampling. Healthcare workers were recruited during the week of the UK lockdown, between 23 and 31 March 2020, and followed weekly for up to about 15 weeks. V and J are truncated by 1 base and 1 base respectively, leaving an intervening sequence of 8 bases. The CDR3 goes from the cysteine to the phenylalanine over 14 residues. Solely the CDR3 DNA is kept, with 42 bases framed from the first base. From a lookup of the germline V gene, CDR1 and CDR2 are SNHLY and FYNNEI. Worth noting for this clonotype: Its specific antigen is unknown. No quality values exist for individual bases; no much larger clone is one base distant.

The library was made by 5' RACE. The instrument given in TCRdb is NextSeq 500. The TCR library protocol attached unique molecular identifiers to individual cDNA molecules to correct for sequencing error and PCR bias. Sequencing covered both TCR alpha and beta chains, and within each sample the abundances of alpha and beta sequences were tightly co-correlated. Concerning the study's data processing: Decombinator V4 was used to annotate TCR sequences for V gene, J gene and CDR3. TCRs were defined as expanded if a significant change between any two time points was detected under a Poisson model with p below 0.0001. TCR abundances were normalised to the total number of TCRs sequenced per sample and expressed as counts per million. TRAV1-2 paired with TRAJ12, TRAJ20 or TRAJ33 defined MAIT TCRs, while TRAV10 paired with TRAJ18 defined iNKT TCRs. VDJdb, accessed 1 November 2021, was searched for CMV, EBV and SARS-CoV-2 annotated TCRs, excluding TCRs annotated for multiple antigens. Using fastp trimming at Q25 and MiXCR clonotype assembly, TCRdb reanalyzed the public sequencing data and kept in-frame beta chains. Every distinct CDR3 protein forms one entry, paired with its most common genes and DNA. These V and J calls derive from TCRdb rather than the authors' analysis. The sample yields some 80,000 distinct CDR3 sequences; roughly 13% were counted once. The ten largest account for 1.4% of the sample.

What the research found in general, with its limitations: VDJdb matching was skewed toward anti-spike CD8 responses and likely underestimated virus-specific expansions, missing private and CD4 specificities.

Here the chain combines TRBV2 and TRBJ2-7, with the D gene not confidently named. This TCR came from an adult who was a healthcare worker with PCR-confirmed SARS-CoV-2 infection or an uninfected control (not recorded which). Sequenced input: whole blood. This receptor has the CDR3 CASSEVVRSYEQYF. The nucleotides read TGTGCCAGCAGTGAAGTGGTCCGTTCCTACGAGCAGTACTTC.